The 9 T cell receptor beta chains below come from one sample, sequenced in a study of beta chain features in type 1 diabetes. The antigens of these receptors remain unknown. As every portion of the isolated RNA was reverse transcribed, the sequencing read expressed TCRB transcripts. The data were produced by immunoSEQ multiplex PCR, yet TCRdb's version contains in-frame clones alone and is incomplete. This table holds about 370,000 clones, around 9.6% found once. Study results and caveats: TCRB CDR3s were moderately but significantly shorter in Type 1 diabetes patients in all four CD4+ subsets.

The material sequenced was central memory CD4+ T cells from blood. The receptors were gathered from a man aged 25 to 40 with type 1 diabetes.

This clone was found a few times. CDR3 nucleotides: TGTGCCAGCAGCGTGTCCGGGACAGAGGGAAACACCATATATTTT. Amino acids: CASSVSGTEGNTIYF. The rearrangement joins TRBV6-1 to TRBJ1-3, with 7 bases matching TRBD1. Germline trimming cut 6 bases from V and 4 bases from J; bases unmatched to any gene: 9. The germline gives CDR1 MNHNS, CDR2 SASEGT. The CDR3 sequence is 15 residues long.

Only a few counts were recorded for this clone. This chain uses TRBV28 with TRBJ2-1, with D perhaps matching TRBD2 (5 bases). Germline V gene sequence: CDR1 MDHEN, CDR2 SYDVKM. V lost 5 bases and J lost 5, with 13 bases in between. The length of the CDR3 is 14 residues. CDR3: CASSTAPGDNEQFF. CDR3 nucleotides: TGTGCCAGCAGTACGGCCCCCGGGGACAATGAGCAGTTCTTC.

There are many counts of this clone. The V call is TRBV6-6, the J call TRBJ2-2, with TRBD1 as a possible D gene (5 bases). The CDR3 contains 14 residues. Germline CDR1 and CDR2: MNHNY and SVGAGI (reference sequence). The V end was cut by 7 bases, the J end by 3 bases, with 12 bases between. CDR3 protein: CASIPGYDTGELFF. The CDR3 coding sequence is TGTGCCAGCATCCCAGGGTACGACACCGGGGAGCTGTTTTTT.

The chain joins TRBV27 to TRBJ1-2, with 9 bases fitting TRBD1. V trimming: 5 bases; J trimming: 5 bases; junction bases outside the gene matches: 6. Germline CDR1 MNHEY, CDR2 SMNVEV (reference sequence). The CDR3 loop spans 14 amino acids. This chain's CDR3 is CASSRTGGAYGYTF. The DNA for the CDR3 is TGTGCCAGCAGTCGCACAGGGGGCGCTTATGGCTACACCTTC.

This clone turned up a few times. This rearrangement joins TRBV18 to TRBJ1-2; D not resolved. The CDR3 has 15 amino acids. Germline V gene data show CDR1 as KGHSH and CDR2 as LQKENI. The V end was cut by 3 bases, the J end by 1 base, with 12 bases between. CDR3 residues: CASSPSKDGNYGYTF. The CDR3 region has the DNA TGTGCCAGCTCACCGAGTAAGGACGGTAACTATGGCTACACCTTC.

This clone was observed a few times. This chain links TRBV9 with TRBJ2-1; a possible D gene is TRBD1 (5 bases). The ends were cut back, 0 bases at V and 10 bases at J, with 5 bases in the middle. The CDR3 loop spans 11 amino acids. Germline CDR1 reads SGDLS; CDR2 reads YYNGEE. CDR3 nucleotides: TGTGCCAGCAGCGTAGAGGGGGAGCAGTTCTTC. This translates into CASSVEGEQFF.

This clone appeared many times. CDR3: CASSQDGAEYQPQHF. The CDR3, as DNA: TGTGCCAGCAGCCAAGATGGAGCAGAATATCAGCCCCAGCATTTT. The gene calls are TRBV4-2 and TRBJ1-5; no definite D call. CDR3 size: 15 residues. Between the trimmed V and J ends, which lost 0 bases and 5 bases, there was a span of 11 bases. Germline assignment: CDR1 LGHNA and CDR2 YNFKEQ.

In this sample, this clone turned up many times. Other DNA sequences in this sample translate to the same CDR3. The gene calls are TRBV7-9 and TRBJ2-5; D is possibly TRBD2 (5 bases). Germline V gene lookup returns CDR1 SEHNR and CDR2 FQNEAQ (reference sequence). V lost 5 bases, J lost 5 bases, and 12 bases lay in between. CDR3 size: 13 residues. CDR3 sequence reads: CASSLAGRETQYF. The CDR3 coding sequence is TGTGCCAGCAGCCTCGCGGGTAGGGAGACCCAGTACTTC. Drawing the rest from reference TRBV7-9 and TRBJ2-5, the complete variable domain is DTGVSQNPRHKITKRGQNVTFRCDPISEHNRLYWYRQTLGQGPEFLTYFQNEAQLEKSRLLSDRFSAERPKGSFSTLEIQRTEQGDSAMYLCASSLAGRETQYFGPGTRLLVL.

The chain employs TRBV10-2 and TRBJ2-2, with D maybe TRBD2 (5 bases). CDR3 length: 16 residues. Trimming left V 7 bases short and J 0 bases short, with 15 bases between. The germline V gene encodes CDR1 WSHSY and CDR2 SAAADI. The CDR3 nucleotides read TGCGCCAGCAAAGTAAACGGGAAAGCGAACACCGGGGAGCTGTTTTTT. It specifies CASKVNGKANTGELFF.